This passage covers 18 T cell receptor beta chains from one sample sequenced in a study of OX40 agonist ivuxolimab in advanced cancers. The library came from the immunoSEQ multiplex PCR assay. Held by TCRdb, this immuneACCESS table contains in-frame sequences only and omits some clones. Under half of the omission traces to an unresolved V gene where checked; the cause of the rest is unknown. In all, the sample holds 60,000 to 65,000 clones, and 75% to 85% of those were seen once. The top ten hold 0.65% to 0.85% of the sample. The sequencing used CD4+ or CD8+ T cells sorted from blood, collected in a trial of the OX40 agonist ivuxolimab. The receptors originated from an adult with an advanced solid tumor such as melanoma, head and neck, liver or kidney cancer.

The J gene is TRBJ1-4, the V gene TRBV5-4; TRBD1 might be the D (6 bases). V dropped 3 bases and J dropped 0 bases, with 12 bases sitting between them. The germline V gene has CDR1 SGHNT and CDR2 YYREEE (reference sequence). The CDR3 loop spans 16 amino acids. The CDR3 sequence: CASSSGGHATNEKLFF. In nucleotides, the CDR3 is TGTGCCAGCAGCTCCGGGGGCCATGCAACTAATGAAAAACTGTTTTTT.

This clone was found a few times. One end of the junction is discordant with germline, which a read error may explain. The chain couples TRBV4-1 to TRBJ1-1; weak D call: TRBD1 (6 bases). The CDR3 loop spans 14 amino acids. Germline V CDR1 and CDR2: MGHRA, YSYEKL. The CDR3 protein is CASSQADGGTKAFF. The CDR3 DNA sequence: TGCGCCAGCAGCCAGGCGGACGGGGGCACTAAAGCTTTCTTT.

The genes are TRBV19 and TRBJ1-4; the match to TRBD1 covers 11 bases. This CDR3 region has 13 residues. V trimming: 10 bases; J trimming: 7 bases; junction bases outside the gene matches: 5. Germline V gene sequence: CDR1 LNHDA, CDR2 SQIVND (reference sequence). CDR3 sequence (DNA): TGTGCCACCAGGACAGGGGGCCTTGAAAAACTGTTTTTT. Its protein is CATRTGGLEKLFF.

V gene TRBV5-1 combines with J gene TRBJ2-7; no clear D. Trimming took off 5 bases at V and 0 bases at J, with 3 bases between the two ends. The CDR3 has 11 amino acids. Germline loops: CDR1 SGHRS, CDR2 YFSETQ. The CDR3 sequence is CASRDSYEQYF. The CDR3 DNA reads as TGCGCCAGCAGGGACTCCTACGAGCAGTACTTC.

The DNA of the CDR3 is TGTGCCAGCAGTTTTGGAGGGGCTTACGGCTACACCTTC. Translated, it gives CASSFGGAYGYTF. The rearrangement uses TRBV27 and TRBJ1-2, with a tentative D call TRBD1 (5 bases). The CDR3 runs 13 residues. Germline loops: CDR1 MNHEY, CDR2 SMNVEV (reference sequence). Trimming stripped 3 bases from V and 8 bases from J, with 13 bases between.

The chain combines TRBV10-3 with TRBJ2-3, with 7 bases identical to TRBD2. The J segment lost 6 bases and the V segment lost 7 bases, leaving 4 bases of the junction unmatched. CDR3 length equals 12 residues. CDR1 ENHRY and CDR2 SYGVKD come from the germline V gene. CDR3: CAIMAGGDTQYF. The CDR3 bases are TGTGCCATCATGGCCGGGGGGGATACGCAGTATTTT.

The chain is built from TRBV9 and TRBJ2-2; TRBD1 might be the D (5 bases). The V end lost 0 bases, the J end lost 3 bases, and 9 bases lay between the germline ends. Looked up from germline, CDR1 is SGDLS and CDR2 is YYNGEE. The CDR3 is made up of 15 amino acids. The CDR3: CASSVEGAHTGELFF. CDR3 nucleotides: TGTGCCAGCAGCGTAGAAGGGGCGCACACCGGGGAGCTGTTTTTT.

This chain links TRBV27 with TRBJ2-3; D call uncertain. V lost 2 bases, J lost 6 bases, and 15 bases lay in between. The CDR3 spans 15 residues. CDR1 and CDR2 (germline): MNHEY, SMNVEV (reference sequence). The CDR3 region is CASSLVALSRDTQYF. Here the CDR3 DNA reads TGTGCCAGCAGTTTAGTTGCTTTAAGTCGGGATACGCAGTATTTT.

Regarding this clone: Mismatch with germline at one junction end may stem from a read error. The chain carries TRBV6-1 and TRBJ1-4; 7 positions agree with TRBD1. CDR3 size: 15 residues. From germline, CDR1 is MNHNS and CDR2 SASEGT. CDR3 nucleotides: TGTGTCAGCAGGGGGGCGCGGGCAGGAGGTGAAAAACTGTTTTTT. Translating gives CVSRGARAGGEKLFF.

V and J are TRBV29-1 and TRBJ1-2; 9 bases align to TRBD1. CDR1 and CDR2 (germline): SQVTM, ANQGSEA. The V segment lost 7 bases and the J segment 4 bases; nucleotides outside the gene matches: 7. CDR3 length: 13 residues. The CDR3 bases are TGCAGCGCCTACGGACAGGGGAGCTATGGCTACACCTTC. Protein product: CSAYGQGSYGYTF.

J is TRBJ2-1 and V is TRBV2, with D perhaps given as TRBD1 or TRBD2 (5 bases each). The CDR3 has 13 amino acids. The V end lost 6 bases, the J end lost 4 bases, and 10 bases lay between the germline ends. Germline CDR1 SNHLY, CDR2 FYNNEI. The CDR3 sequence: CASRPGTYNEQFF. The DNA of the CDR3 is TGTGCCAGCAGGCCCGGGACGTACAATGAGCAGTTCTTC. The variable domain in full, with the rest retrieved from reference TRBV2 and TRBJ2-1, is EPEVTQTPSHQVTQMGQEVILRCVPISNHLYFYWYRQILGQKVEFLVSFYNNEISEKSEIFDDQFSVERPDGSNFTLKIRSTKLEDSAMYFCASRPGTYNEQFFGPGTRLTVL.

The V call is TRBV27, the J call TRBJ1-6; the D is unclear. With 5 bases removed from V and 6 bases from J, the gap between germline ends came to 11 bases. Germline V gene lookup returns CDR1 MNHEY and CDR2 SMNVEV (reference sequence). CDR3 length: 14 residues. The CDR3 loop is CASSPSGSNSPLHF. Here the CDR3 DNA reads TGTGCCAGCAGTCCGTCGGGTTCTAATTCACCCCTCCACTTT.

This chain uses TRBV5-6 with TRBJ1-6; D unresolved. The CDR3 is 16 residues long. V was trimmed by 2 bases and J by 5 bases, leaving 14 bases between them. Per germline, CDR1 SGHDT and CDR2 YYEEEE. The CDR3 DNA is TGTGCCAGCAGCTTAACGCTGGTCCGGGATAATTCACCCCTCCACTTT. This sequence encodes CASSLTLVRDNSPLHF. The whole variable domain, remainder taken from reference TRBV5-6 and TRBJ1-6, is DAGVTQSPTHLIKTRGQQVTLRCSPKSGHDTVSWYQQALGQGPQFIFQYYEEEERQRGNFPDRFSGHQFPNYSSELNVNALLLGDSALYLCASSLTLVRDNSPLHFGNGTRLTVT.

The rearrangement joins TRBV5-8 to TRBJ2-5; TRBD1 matches 11 bases. This CDR3 is 15 amino acids long. The V gene end was trimmed by 4 bases and the J gene end by 3 bases; junction bases not matched to a gene: 5. CDR1 and CDR2 from the germline V gene are SGHTS and YDEGEE. CDR3 region: CASSVRDRGEETQYF. Written as DNA, the CDR3 is TGTGCCAGCAGCGTCCGGGACAGGGGGGAAGAGACCCAGTACTTC.

The J gene is TRBJ2-3, the V gene TRBV4-2; D tentatively reads TRBD1 or TRBD2 (5 bases each). The V and J ends lost 4 bases and 8 bases respectively, with 19 bases between them. The CDR3 has 15 residues. Per germline, CDR1 LGHNA and CDR2 YNFKEQ. The CDR3, as DNA: TGTGCCAGCAGCCCGCAGGGTGGGGAGACGGTTACGCAGTATTTT. Its protein product is CASSPQGGETVTQYF.

The rearrangement links TRBV5-1 to TRBJ2-7; 8 bases agree with TRBD1. CDR1 SGHRS and CDR2 YFSETQ come from the germline V gene. Unmatched junction bases numbered 5, after V lost 4 bases and J lost 5 bases. There are 13 residues in the CDR3. This CDR3 is CASSVLDRDEQYF. In DNA, the CDR3 is TGCGCCAGCAGCGTATTGGACAGGGACGAGCAGTACTTC.

The chain is built from TRBV5-1 and TRBJ2-1, with 7 bases that match TRBD2. The CDR3 is 14 residues long. Losses at the gene ends were 2 bases for V and 8 bases for J; bases not matched to a gene: 7. Germline values: CDR1 SGHRS, CDR2 YFSETQ. Written as DNA, the CDR3 is TGCGCCAGCAGCTTACCCCAGCGGGGCGATGAGCAGTTCTTC. Protein: CASSLPQRGDEQFF.

The chain combines TRBV11-2 with TRBJ2-5; 8 positions agree with TRBD1. The J call may be mistaken, given a closer DNA end match to TRBJ2-7. The CDR3 runs to 15 residues. The V gene's germline CDR1 is SGHAT and CDR2 FQNNGV. CDR3 coding DNA: TGTGCCAGCAGCCTAGCAGGACAGGGATCCTACGAGCAGTACTTC. It is translated as CASSLAGQGSYEQYF.